One sample yielded the 15 T cell receptor beta chains listed below, sequenced in a study of CD8+CD57+ T cells in acquired aplastic anemia (dated by TCRdb to the late 2010s). Sequencing instrument: Illumina HiSeq 2000. TCR beta VDJ combination and CDR3 sequence profiling used genomic DNA as the template. TCRdb's own reprocessing of the public reads used fastp at Q25 and MiXCR and kept productive beta chains. Here each entry gathers all rows of one CDR3 protein and keeps the most common genes and DNA. The sample profile shows 50,000 to 70,000 distinct CDR3 sequences; around 55% of them were found once. The biggest ten clones account for about 2.5% of the sample. The specimen was sorted CD4+, CD8+, or CD8+CD57+ T cells (not recorded which) from PBMCs. The receptor source for this set is a human donor in good health, serving as a control.

The rearrangement links TRBV20-1 to TRBJ2-1, with D possibly being TRBD1 (6 bases). The V and J ends lost 6 bases and 7 bases respectively, with 22 bases between them. This CDR3 region has 15 residues. CDR1 and CDR2 from the germline V gene are DFQATT and SNEGSKA (reference sequence). Here the CDR3 reads CSAPRARDISNEQFF. CDR3 DNA sequence: TGCAGTGCGCCTAGGGCACGGGACATATCAAATGAGCAGTTCTTC.

In its sample, this clonotype was seen many times. The J gene is TRBJ1-5, the V gene TRBV29-1, with a weak D call TRBD1 (5 bases). Per germline, CDR1 SQVTM and CDR2 ANQGSEA. The CDR3 consists of 13 residues. Trimming shortened V by 6 bases and J by 0 bases, and 9 bases separated the two germline ends. CDR3 sequence (DNA): TGCAGCGTAAGACAGAATAGCAATCAGCCCCAGCATTTT. Amino acid sequence: CSVRQNSNQPQHF. Full variable domain (rest looked up from reference TRBV29-1 and TRBJ1-5): SAVISQKPSRDICQRGTSLTIQCQVDSQVTMMFWYRQQPGQSLTLIATANQGSEATYESGFVIDKFPISRPNLTFSTLTVSNMSPEDSSIYLCSVRQNSNQPQHFGDGTRLSIL.

This clonotype is medium-sized (0.01 to 0.1%) within its sample. The chain links TRBV25-1 to TRBJ2-3; D is possibly TRBD1 (6 bases). CDR1 is MGHDK, CDR2 SYGVNS, per germline. V was trimmed by 7 bases and J by 2 bases, leaving 10 bases between them. CDR3 length: 13 residues. The CDR3 DNA is TGTGCCAGCACTTGGACAGCCACAGATACGCAGTATTTT. This encodes CASTWTATDTQYF.

This clonotype was found many times. The chain joins TRBV7-9 to TRBJ1-1; D remains unclear. The CDR3 runs 15 residues. CDR1 and CDR2 (germline): SEHNR, FQNEAQ (reference sequence). The germline V and J ends were trimmed by 6 bases and 0 bases, with 14 bases remaining between them. CDR3 region: CASRNSRPVNTEAFF. The CDR3 region has the DNA TGTGCCAGCAGAAACAGCCGGCCCGTGAACACTGAAGCTTTCTTT.

The rearrangement links TRBV10-3 to TRBJ1-5; D gene unclear. The CDR3 totals 11 residues. Germline V gene sequence: CDR1 ENHRY, CDR2 SYGVKD. Trimming took 10 bases from V and 11 from J, leaving 15 bases between them. In DNA form, the CDR3 reads TGTGCCAGCAGCCACGGATTGGCCCAGCATTTT. Its translation is CASSHGLAQHF.

The genes are TRBV9 and TRBJ1-6; D is undetermined. From germline, CDR1 is SGDLS and CDR2 YYNGEE. The CDR3 sequence is 13 residues long. The V end lost 4 bases, the J end lost 10 bases, and 12 bases lay between the germline ends. The CDR3 region has the DNA TGTGCCAGCAGCCCCGGGTTGAACTCACCCCTCCACTTT. It codes for CASSPGLNSPLHF.

As to this clonotype: Compared with germline, one end of the junction differs, possibly owing to a read error. This chain uses TRBV10-2 with TRBJ1-1; D gene uncertain. Germline V gives CDR1 WSHSY, CDR2 SAAADI. The CDR3 contains 10 residues. CDR3 amino acids: CASSELAGTF. For the CDR3, the DNA is TGCGCCAGCAGTGAGTTGGCGGGAACCTTT.

V is TRBV9 and J is TRBJ2-6; D is uncertain. CDR1 and CDR2 (germline): SGDLS, YYNGEE. V dropped 5 bases and J dropped 4 bases, with 4 bases sitting between them. The CDR3 sequence is 12 residues long. This CDR3 reads CASSPGANVLTF. The CDR3 DNA is TGTGCCAGCAGTCCAGGGGCCAACGTCCTGACTTTC.

The chain recombines TRBV19 with TRBJ2-1; 11 bases match TRBD2. V trimming: 9 bases; J trimming: 8 bases; junction bases outside the gene matches: 15. There are 16 residues in the CDR3. CDR1 and CDR2 (germline): LNHDA, SQIVND (reference sequence). CDR3 sequence: CASSGGTSGPLYEQFF. CDR3 DNA sequence: TGTGCCAGCAGCGGAGGGACTAGCGGCCCCCTTTATGAGCAGTTCTTC.

The chain carries TRBV2 and TRBJ2-1; TRBD2 might be the D (6 bases). Germline V CDR1 and CDR2: SNHLY, FYNNEI. Trimming took 9 bases from V and 10 from J, leaving 22 bases between them. The CDR3 runs to 14 residues. The chain's CDR3 is CARSGTGSSNEQFF. Here the CDR3 DNA reads TGTGCCAGGTCCGGGACTGGTTCCTCCAACGAGCAGTTCTTC.

This clonotype was counted between two and nine times. A read error is possible here, since a much larger clone lies one base away. This chain links TRBV20-1 with TRBJ2-2; D is possibly TRBD1 or TRBD2 (5 bases each). Germline CDR1 DFQATT, CDR2 SNEGSKA (reference sequence). Trimming removed 3 bases from V and 4 bases from J, with 12 bases in between. This CDR3 is built from 14 residues. The CDR3 reads CSARAGAGTGELFF. The CDR3 nucleotides read TGCAGTGCTAGGGCCGGGGCGGGCACCGGGGAGCTGTTTTTT.

The rearrangement uses TRBV19 and TRBJ1-1, with D hard to call. Germline loops: CDR1 LNHDA, CDR2 SQIVND (reference sequence). Trimming removed 4 bases at V and 0 bases at J, with 6 bases between. The CDR3 covers 13 residues. The CDR3 region is CASSNSLNTEAFF. DNA for the CDR3: TGTGCCAGTAGTAATTCCCTGAACACTGAAGCTTTCTTT.

The V and J genes are TRBV24-1 and TRBJ2-3; D gene uncertain. Germline CDR1 is KGHDR and CDR2 is SFDVKD. The CDR3 is 13 amino acids. CDR3 residues: CASFSTSTDTQYF. The CDR3 DNA reads TGTGCTAGCTTCTCGACTAGCACAGATACGCAGTATTTT.

In its sample, this clonotype is medium-sized. The chain employs TRBV2 and TRBJ2-1; 10 bases map to TRBD1. The CDR3 runs to 14 residues. The germline V gene encodes CDR1 SNHLY and CDR2 FYNNEI. The V segment lost 7 bases and the J segment 4 bases; nucleotides outside the gene matches: 4. In nucleotides, the CDR3 is TGTGCCAGCATGGGGGGACAGGGGTACAATGAGCAGTTCTTC. Residues: CASMGGQGYNEQFF.

This sequence joins TRBV19 and TRBJ1-5; D is ambiguous. The germline CDR1 and CDR2 sequences are LNHDA and SQIVND (reference sequence). Trimming left V 3 bases short and J 3 bases short, with 12 bases between. This CDR3 comprises 15 residues. The DNA of the CDR3 is TGTGCCAGTAGTATGACGCGCCAAAACAATCAGCCCCAGCATTTT. Amino acid sequence: CASSMTRQNNQPQHF.